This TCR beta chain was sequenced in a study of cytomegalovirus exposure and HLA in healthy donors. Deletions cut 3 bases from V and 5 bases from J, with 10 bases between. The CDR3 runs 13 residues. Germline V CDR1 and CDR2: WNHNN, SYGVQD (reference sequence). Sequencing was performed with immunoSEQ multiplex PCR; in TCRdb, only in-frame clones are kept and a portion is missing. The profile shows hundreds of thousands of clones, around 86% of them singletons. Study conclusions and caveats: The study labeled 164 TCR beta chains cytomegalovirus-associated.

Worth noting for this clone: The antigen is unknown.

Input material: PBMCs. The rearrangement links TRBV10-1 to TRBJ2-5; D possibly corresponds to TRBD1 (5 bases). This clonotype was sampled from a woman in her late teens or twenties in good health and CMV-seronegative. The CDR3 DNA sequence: TGCGCCAGCAGTGAAGGACACCGGGAGACCCAGTACTTC. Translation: CASSEGHRETQYF.